The 18 T cell receptor beta chains in this list originate from one sample, sequenced in a study of response to subunit inactivated influenza vaccine. TCRdb analysed the RT-PCR reads with MiXCR anew, one entry per CDR3 protein. This table has about 540,000 distinct CDR3 sequences, under 30% appearing once. The same data also contributed to another study, on T cells expressing NK-cell markers. That paper states: In generating TCR beta cDNA, 5'RACE template switching with UMIs was used.

This specimen consisted of CD4+ T cells sorted from PBMCs, obtained approximately 13 days after vaccination. These receptors were obtained from a man between 50 and 59 years old who received an inactivated influenza vaccine.

This chain uses TRBV10-2 with TRBJ2-5; D gene uncertain. CDR1 is WSHSY and CDR2 is SAAADI in the germline V gene. V lost 7 bases and J lost 8, with 17 bases in between. The CDR3 spans 13 residues. CDR3 nucleotides: TGCGCCAGCAAGTCGACAAGCTCCCTTACCCAGTACTTC. Protein product: CASKSTSSLTQYF.

J is TRBJ2-1 and V is TRBV6-1; D not resolved. CDR3 length equals 12 residues. V lost 2 bases to trimming and J lost 6 bases, with 5 bases between them. CDR1 MNHNS and CDR2 SASEGT come from the germline V gene. The chain's CDR3 is CASSEFSNEQFF. The CDR3, as DNA: TGTGCCAGCAGTGAATTTAGCAATGAGCAGTTCTTC.

The gene calls are TRBV14 and TRBJ2-5; 7 positions match TRBD2. Unmatched junction bases numbered 7, after V lost 1 base and J lost 2 bases. The CDR3 has 16 residues. Germline-derived CDR1 and CDR2 are SGHDN and FVKESK. DNA of the CDR3: TGTGCCAGCAGCCAAGGCTGGGGAGGGCAGCAAGAGACCCAGTACTTC. It is translated as CASSQGWGGQQETQYF.

This sequence joins TRBV24-1 and TRBJ2-1; 9 nucleotides match TRBD1. CDR1 and CDR2 from the germline V gene are KGHDR and SFDVKD. The V gene end was trimmed by 4 bases and the J gene end by 6 bases; junction bases not matched to a gene: 12. The CDR3 contains 17 residues. CDR3 sequence: CATSDYPGTGSSNEQFF. As DNA, the CDR3 is TGTGCCACCAGTGACTACCCCGGGACAGGGTCGAGCAATGAGCAGTTCTTC.

J is TRBJ1-2 and V is TRBV30; D not certain. The V end was cut by 0 bases, the J end by 2 bases, with 10 bases between. The CDR3 totals 14 residues. CDR1 GTSNPN and CDR2 SVGIG come from the germline V gene (reference sequence). As DNA, the CDR3 is TGTGCCTGGAGTGTACTGGGGAGAAACTATGGCTACACCTTC. Translating gives CAWSVLGRNYGYTF.

This clonotype has a count of ten or more. This rearrangement joins TRBV20-1 to TRBJ2-1; maybe TRBD2 (6 bases). Germline values: CDR1 DFQATT, CDR2 SNEGSKA (reference sequence). The length of the CDR3 is 16 residues. The V and J ends lost 3 bases and 5 bases respectively, with 20 bases between them. The CDR3 sequence is CSARDGRRGAHNEQFF. Written as DNA, the CDR3 is TGCAGTGCTAGGGATGGACGGCGGGGTGCCCACAATGAGCAGTTCTTC.

This clonotype has a handful of counts. The chain joins TRBV5-1 to TRBJ1-4; D may be TRBD1 (5 bases). In germline, CDR1 is SGHRS, CDR2 YFSETQ. The CDR3 loop spans 16 amino acids. V was trimmed by 4 bases and J by 7 bases, leaving 20 bases between them. CDR3 region: CASSPLAFREGEKLFF. The CDR3 DNA follows: TGCGCCAGCAGCCCCCTGGCCTTCAGGGAAGGTGAAAAACTGTTTTTT.

This rearrangement joins TRBV12-3 or TRBV12-4 to TRBJ1-1; 8 bases line up with TRBD1. This CDR3 has 17 residues. V dropped 5 bases and J dropped 2; count of bases not matched to a gene: 13. CDR3 in amino acids: CASSTRPGTGDNTEAFF. CDR3 nucleotides: TGTGCCAGCAGTACCCGTCCCGGGACAGGCGATAACACTGAAGCTTTCTTT.

This clonotype was detected a few times. The chain employs TRBV7-7 and TRBJ2-5, with D hard to call. V was cut by 5 bases and J by 1 base, with 8 bases left in between. Germline CDR1 reads SSHAT; CDR2 reads FNYEAQ (reference sequence). This CDR3 contains 13 residues. The CDR3: CASSAEIQETQYF. The CDR3 DNA is TGTGCCAGCAGCGCAGAAATCCAAGAGACCCAGTACTTC. The full variable domain, with the rest looked up from reference TRBV7-7 and TRBJ2-5, is GAGVSQSPRYKVTKRGQDVTLRCDPISSHATLYWYQQALGQGPEFLTYFNYEAQPDKSGLPSDRFSAERPEGSISTLTIQRTEQRDSAMYRCASSAEIQETQYFGPGTRLLVL.

This clonotype has a handful of counts. The chain uses TRBV4-3 and TRBJ1-4, with D perhaps matching TRBD1 (5 bases). The CDR3 extends over 14 amino acids. Germline V gene lookup returns CDR1 LGHNA and CDR2 YSLEER. Trimming left V 1 base short and J 5 bases short, with 8 bases between. CDR3 coding DNA: TGCGCCAGCAGCCAAGGGGGCAGGAATGAAAAACTGTTTTTT. This gives the protein CASSQGGRNEKLFF.

This clonotype was recorded a few times. V is TRBV6-2 or TRBV6-3 and J is TRBJ2-7; D ambiguous. V was shortened by 5 bases and J by 5 bases, with 7 bases between the two germline ends. The germline gives CDR1 MNHEY, CDR2 SVGEGT. The CDR3 covers 11 residues. CDR3 bases: TGTGCCAGCAGTAGACTTGACGAGCAGTACTTC. Its translation is CASSRLDEQYF.

The table lists this clonotype with a few counts. The rearrangement links TRBV27 to TRBJ2-7, with 7 positions matching TRBD1. V trimming: 7 bases; J trimming: 2 bases; junction bases outside the gene matches: 8. Germline V lookup: CDR1 MNHEY, CDR2 SMNVEV (reference sequence). This CDR3 contains 14 residues. In nucleotides, the CDR3 is TGTGCCAGCAAGGCGACAGGGCGCACCTACGAGCAGTACTTC. Residues: CASKATGRTYEQYF.

V usage is TRBV12-3 or TRBV12-4 and J usage is TRBJ2-7, with 7 bases fitting TRBD1. The length of the CDR3 is 14 residues. After removal of 7 bases from V and 5 bases from J, the junction contained 11 bases not matched to a gene. The CDR3 loop reads CASTPTGLGHEQYF. The CDR3 nucleotides read TGTGCCAGCACCCCGACAGGGCTTGGGCACGAGCAGTACTTC.

The chain couples TRBV3-1 to TRBJ2-1, with 11 bases aligning to TRBD2. Germline V CDR1 and CDR2: LGHDT, YNNKEL (reference sequence). Trimming removed 4 bases from V and 3 bases from J; junction bases left unmatched: 5. The length of the CDR3 is 16 residues. The CDR3 DNA sequence: TGTGCCAGCAGCCCCCGGACTAGCGGGTTCTACAATGAGCAGTTCTTC. Protein: CASSPRTSGFYNEQFF.

This clonotype was found many times. The V gene is TRBV3-1, the J gene TRBJ2-7, with 7 nucleotides matching TRBD1. V lost 2 bases and J lost 2; bases outside the gene matches: 3. This CDR3 has 14 residues. CDR1 is LGHDT, CDR2 YNNKEL, per germline (reference sequence). The CDR3 DNA reads as TGTGCCAGCAGCCAACTGGGACAGACCTACGAGCAGTACTTC. As protein: CASSQLGQTYEQYF.

In its sample, this clonotype was seen a few times. The gene calls are TRBV7-9 and TRBJ1-1; 7 bases align to TRBD1. CDR3 size: 12 residues. V shed 5 bases, J shed 10 bases, and the junction held 7 bases outside the gene matches. Germline CDR1 SEHNR, CDR2 FQNEAQ (reference sequence). CDR3 in amino acids: CASSTRGAGAFF. DNA of the CDR3: TGTGCCAGCAGCACCAGGGGGGCGGGAGCTTTCTTT.

The V and J genes are TRBV11-3 and TRBJ2-2; D is ambiguous. CDR3 length equals 15 residues. Germline CDR1 reads SGHNT; CDR2 reads YENEEA. With 3 bases removed from V and 2 bases from J, the gap between germline ends came to 10 bases. CDR3 in DNA: TGTGCCAGCAGCTTTGGAAGGGTCAACACCGGGGAGCTGTTTTTT. Its protein product is CASSFGRVNTGELFF.

This rearrangement joins TRBV11-2 to TRBJ2-5, with D unresolved. The CDR3 contains 16 residues. V lost 5 bases to trimming and J lost 1 base, with 17 bases between them. Germline CDR1 reads SGHAT; CDR2 reads FQNNGV. CDR3 bases: TGTGCCAGCAGCCTTAAACTGACGTATTCCCAAGAGACCCAGTACTTC. It specifies CASSLKLTYSQETQYF.